The TCR beta chain under discussion was sequenced for a study of T cells in Graves' hyperthyroidism and ophthalmopathy (dated by TCRdb to about 2019). In the study overall: Peripheral blood was collected at initial diagnosis, before any treatment. A discovery cohort of roughly 96 patients, roughly 45 with Graves' ophthalmopathy and about 60 with stable Graves' hyperthyroidism, was used to find distinguishing TCR V-J signatures. Prospective prediction of ophthalmopathy was tested in an independent validation cohort of some 20 hyperthyroidism patients and 15 to 17 patients who later progressed to ophthalmopathy. The approximately 100 discovery patients were randomly divided into training and test sets at a 7:3 ratio. Thyroid tissue and blood T-cell repertoires from about six Graves' hyperthyroidism patients were also compared in the study. After blood sampling, hyperthyroidism patients were treated with methimazole at a starting dose of 30 mg daily, and ophthalmopathy patients were treated with high-dose intravenous methylprednisolone. TCR Vbeta CDR3 sequencing of around 130 peripheral blood samples (over 40 ophthalmopathy, under 80 hyperthyroidism and roughly 17 progressor patients) is reported in the paper.

TCR beta CDR3 regions were amplified from RNA transcripts. A first-round RT-PCR of the TCR CDR3 used the HTBI primer set with the Qiagen OneStep RT-PCR kit. Libraries were constructed in a second round of multiplex PCR, after which size selection and purification were carried out. The libraries were sequenced on an Illumina HiSeq2000 using paired-end 100 bp reads. On the study's bioinformatics: SOAPnuke was used to process the raw data, throwing out any read that contained adapters or uncalled bases, had a mean Phred below 15, or lacked an exact constant-primer or identifier match. COPE v1.2.5 was used to merge high-quality paired reads, and clonotypes were defined as unique nucleotide sequences. MiTCR v1.1 was used to align clonotypes to the IMGT TRBV, TRBD and TRBJ reference segments. Analysis was restricted to V-J combinations with a frequency above 0.0001, which covered roughly 99% of repertoires. A TCS score was defined as the ratio between F50 (clonal expansion) and ExV (chaos), using BLOSUM62-based TCRdist between CDR3 peptides within each V-J. Welch's t-statistics and random forest reduced several hundred V-J features to 10 to 15, which were used in a naive Bayes classifier (R e1071). The similarity between thyroid and blood repertoires was quantified using the Morisita-Horn index. TCRdb reworked the public reads: Q25 trimming with fastp, MiXCR clone assembly, productive beta chains retained. CDR3 protein duplicates are merged, each entry listing the most common genes and DNA. These V and J calls originate from TCRdb's pipeline instead of the authors' own analysis. In all, the sample holds hundreds of thousands of distinct CDR3 sequences, and about 35% of those were seen once. The ten largest clones represent 31% of the sample.

With termini counted, the CDR3 has 13 amino acids. The only DNA kept is the CDR3, 39 bases in frame from the first base. Sequences DFQATT (CDR1) and SNEGSKA (CDR2) are obtained from the germline V gene (reference sequence). V is cut back by 5 bases and J by 4 bases, with 6 bases in the junction unmatched. Graves' hyperthyroidism was defined as stable when no progression to ophthalmopathy occurred over 18 months of follow-up. Hyperthyroidism patients were aged 18 to 65 years and newly diagnosed, with disease duration of less than 2 months. Any patient with an uncontrolled infection, another autoimmune disease, pregnancy or lactation was excluded. Diagnoses were established on the basis of clinical symptoms, serum thyroxine and TRAb, thyroid ultrasound, and orbital computed tomography. PBMCs were isolated from 10 ml of fresh peripheral blood by Ficoll-Paque density gradient centrifugation. Total RNA was extracted using Trizol reagent, and RNA quality was assessed on an Agilent 2100 Bioanalyzer.

Beyond this particular receptor, the publication reports: In validation, the model predicted progression to ophthalmopathy with 55% to 71% sensitivity and 72% to 85% specificity, a median of about 6.7 months before onset. A 13 V-J signature model separated ophthalmopathy from stable hyperthyroidism, with 87.88% sensitivity and roughly 82% specificity in cross-validation and 80%/75% in testing. No statistical method was used to set the sample size in advance, and investigators knew the group allocation. Blood samples also contained most of the expanded thyroid clonotypes (frequency above 0.001), which suggests that blood repertoires may reflect thyroid immune responses.

Concerning this clonotype: The antigen it binds to is not known. Without the conserved terminal phenylalanine or tryptophan, this CDR3 likely stems from a read error.

The sequenced sample was blood. This receptor chain uses TRBV20-1 and TRBJ2-5, with TRBD2 matching 8 junction bases. The TCR comes from a woman aged 40 to 55 with Graves' hyperthyroidism. The nucleotides read TGCAGTGCTTTAGCGGGGATAGGAGAGACCCAGTACCTC. The resulting protein is CSALAGIGETQYL.